This is a list of T cell receptor beta chains from one sample in a study of blood T cell repertoires in COVID-19. Profiled with immunoSEQ multiplex PCR; TCRdb holds only in-frame clones, not every one. This table holds roughly 500,000 clones, roughly 89% found once. Sequenced sample: peripheral blood. The receptor source for this set is a man younger than 35 with COVID-19, enrolled during active disease. CDR3s include the opening cysteine and the closing phenylalanine or tryptophan. D genes are given only for firm matches. Size tells how often a clone was seen (once, few, many) or the class of an expanded clone, and some rows leave it out.

J,length,D,size,V,DNA,CDR3
TRBJ2-2,16,NA,NA,TRBV11-3,TGTGCCAGCAGCTTAGATCGTTGGACAAACACCGGGGAGCTGTTTTTT,CASSLDRWTNTGELFF
TRBJ2-1,16,NA,NA,TRBV3-1/TRBV3-2,TGTGCCAGCAGTCCCGAGGTAGCGGTCTCCTACAATGAGCAGTTCTTC,CASSPEVAVSYNEQFF
TRBJ2-3,11,NA,NA,TRBV7-8,TGTGCCAGCTCCGAAACCGGTACGCAGTATTTT,CASSETGTQYF
TRBJ1-1,12,NA,NA,TRBV27,TGTGCCAGCAGTGACAGAGGCACTGAAGCTTTCTTT,CASSDRGTEAFF
TRBJ1-4,14,TRBD1,NA,TRBV10-1,TGCGCCAGCAGTCGGGACAGCACTAATGAAAAACTGTTTTTT,CASSRDSTNEKLFF
TRBJ1-5,17,NA,NA,TRBV7-9,TGTGCCAGCAGCTTAGCGCACGAGGGGAGGAGCAATCAGCCCCAGCATTTT,CASSLAHEGRSNQPQHF
TRBJ2-2,16,TRBD1,NA,TRBV14,TGTGCCAGCAGCCGAGAGACAGGGATGAACACCGGGGAGCTGTTTTTT,CASSRETGMNTGELFF
TRBJ2-7,12,NA,once,TRBV20-1,TGCAGTGCTAGTGACTCTTCCTACGAGCAGTACTTC,CSASDSSYEQYF
TRBJ2-7,16,TRBD1,NA,TRBV6-5,TGTGCCAGCAGTTATACCGACAGGGCCCTTTTCTACGAGCAGTACTTC,CASSYTDRALFYEQYF
TRBJ2-1,18,NA,NA,TRBV14,TGTGCCAGCAGCCAAGGTTTGTTTGGCGGGAACGCGGTGGATGAGCAGTTCTTC,CASSQGLFGGNAVDEQFF
TRBJ2-7,17,TRBD2,NA,TRBV5-6,TGTGCCAGCAGCTCGACCGGGACTAGCGGGAGTTTGCACGAGCAGTACTTC,CASSSTGTSGSLHEQYF
TRBJ2-7,15,TRBD1,NA,TRBV19,TGTGCCAGTAGTATAGGGGACAGGGGCCTTCGGGAGCAGTACTTT,CASSIGDRGLREQYF
TRBJ1-4,16,NA,NA,TRBV27,TGTGCCAGCAGTCCCCGGGAGGAAGCAACTAATGAAAAACTGTTTTTT,CASSPREEATNEKLFF
TRBJ1-1,13,NA,NA,TRBV30,TGTGCCTGGAAGCAACGGGTATTCACTGAAGCTTTCTTT,CAWKQRVFTEAFF
TRBJ2-1,16,NA,NA,TRBV11-1,TGTGCCAGCAGCTTAGTGGGGCAGGGGAACTACAATGAGCAGTTCTTC,CASSLVGQGNYNEQFF
TRBJ1-4,16,NA,NA,TRBV5-1,TGCGCCAGTAGGACGGGGGGCTTCGTCGGGGATGAAAAACTGTTTTTT,CASRTGGFVGDEKLFF
TRBJ1-1,16,TRBD1,NA,TRBV5-1,TGCGCCAGCAGCCCACCAAGACAGGGGGACTACACTGAAGCTTTCTTT,CASSPPRQGDYTEAFF
TRBJ2-1,14,TRBD2,NA,TRBV10-3,TGTGCCATCAGTGAAGCGGGATCCTACAATGAGCAGTTCTTC,CAISEAGSYNEQFF
TRBJ2-1,10,TRBD1,NA,TRBV23-1,TGCGCCAGCAGTCCGACAGGGGAGTTCTTC,CASSPTGEFF
TRBJ2-5,15,TRBD2,NA,TRBV9,TGTGCCAGCAGCGTAGTAGCGGGAGGGACGGAGACCCAGTACTTC,CASSVVAGGTETQYF
TRBJ2-5,11,NA,NA,TRBV2,TGTGCCAGCAGCGATAGTGAGACCCAGTACTTC,CASSDSETQYF
TRBJ2-2,16,TRBD1,NA,TRBV3-1/TRBV3-2,TGTGCCAGCAGCCTTCTCGGGACAGGGGGCTTCGGGGAGCTGTTTTTT,CASSLLGTGGFGELFF
TRBJ1-1,12,NA,NA,TRBV28,TGTGCCAGCAGTGGACAGAGGCCTGAAGCTTTCTTT,CASSGQRPEAFF
TRBJ2-7,13,NA,NA,TRBV12-3/TRBV12-4,TGTGCCAGCAGTTTAAGGCTAACAGACGAGCAGTACTTC,CASSLRLTDEQYF
TRBJ2-7,15,NA,NA,TRBV18,TGTGCCAGCTCACCAATGGCAGAATCTCCCTACGAGCAGTACTTC,CASSPMAESPYEQYF
TRBJ2-1,13,TRBD2,NA,TRBV5-1,TGCGCCAGCAGCTTGACCACTAGCGGCCACAAGTTCTTC,CASSLTTSGHKFF
TRBJ2-7,13,NA,NA,TRBV7-8,TGTGCCAGCAGCGCGTCGGCGTCTAGGGAGCAGTACTTC,CASSASASREQYF
TRBJ2-5,15,NA,NA,TRBV15,TGTGCCACCAGCAGAGAAATACGGGGTGCATGGACCCAGTACTTC,CATSREIRGAWTQYF
TRBJ2-5,14,NA,NA,TRBV5-1,TGCGCCAGCCAAGACGGCGGGGCGAGAGAGACCCAGTACTTC,CASQDGGARETQYF
TRBJ2-7,15,TRBD2,once,TRBV6-1,TGTGCCAGCAGTGAATTCCCGGGGGGGCCCTACGAGCAGTACTTC,CASSEFPGGPYEQYF
TRBJ2-3,13,TRBD1,NA,TRBV6-5,TGTGCCAGCTCCGACAGGGGTGGAGATACGCAGTATTTT,CASSDRGGDTQYF
TRBJ2-1,15,TRBD1,NA,TRBV29-1,TGCAGCGTTCGACCGGGACAGGGGCGATACAATGAGCAGTTCTTC,CSVRPGQGRYNEQFF
TRBJ1-2,13,NA,NA,TRBV2,TGTGCCAGCAGTGTTGCCAGGGACTATGGCTACACCTTC,CASSVARDYGYTF
TRBJ1-1,13,NA,NA,TRBV10-3,TGTGCCATCAGTGACAGGGCAGACACTGAAGCTTTCTTT,CAISDRADTEAFF
TRBJ1-4,13,NA,NA,TRBV11-1,TGTGCCAGCAGCCCATCGGGGGTCGAAAAACTGTTTTTT,CASSPSGVEKLFF
TRBJ2-7,15,TRBD2,NA,TRBV5-1,TGCGCCAGCAGCTTGGCTGGCGGGAGTGGTTACGAGCAGTACTTC,CASSLAGGSGYEQYF
TRBJ2-3,14,NA,NA,TRBV4-2,TGTGCCAGCAGCCAAGCACAGGGTGGCGATACGCAGTATTTT,CASSQAQGGDTQYF
TRBJ2-7,18,TRBD2,NA,TRBV18,TGTGCCAGCTCACCACCCCCGGGACTAGCGGGGAGCTCCTACGAGCAGTACTTC,CASSPPPGLAGSSYEQYF
TRBJ2-3,14,NA,NA,TRBV6-5,TGTGCCAGCAGTTTACAGGGAAGGGCAGATACGCAGTATTTT,CASSLQGRADTQYF
TRBJ1-3,15,NA,NA,TRBV13,TGTGCCAGCACCGGGACTCAACTCTCTGGAAACACCATATATTTT,CASTGTQLSGNTIYF
TRBJ2-7,11,NA,few,TRBV2,TGTGCCAGCAGAGCGAACTACGAGCAGTACTTC,CASRANYEQYF
TRBJ2-5,15,NA,NA,TRBV14,TGTGCCAGCAGCCAAGAACGGACAGCCCCCGAGACCCAGTACTTC,CASSQERTAPETQYF
TRBJ1-4,15,TRBD1,NA,TRBV5-1,TGCGCCAGCAGCCCGGGACAGGACCATCCCGAAAAACTGTTTTTT,CASSPGQDHPEKLFF
TRBJ2-5,13,NA,NA,TRBV3-1/TRBV3-2,TGTGCCAGCAGAGCGACTAGGGAAGAGACCCAGTACTTC,CASRATREETQYF
TRBJ2-7,13,NA,NA,TRBV5-1,TGCGCCAGCAGCTTGGACAGCCACCGCGAGCAGTACTTC,CASSLDSHREQYF
TRBJ2-1,17,TRBD2,NA,TRBV7-8,TGTGCCAGCAGCTTAGTTCGGCGGGGCGGGGGACTCGATGAGCAGTTCTTC,CASSLVRRGGGLDEQFF